The clone carrying this TCR beta chain showed up just once. The record originates from a study of T-cell reconstitution after alpha-beta-depleted transplantation in children. Looked up from germline, CDR1 is SGHRS and CDR2 is YFSETQ. Trimming at V came to 7 bases and at J to 5 bases, leaving 14 bases not matched to a gene. This CDR3 is 15 amino acids long. As it was prepared, the TCRbeta library received unique molecular identifiers. MiXCR was run by TCRdb on the PCR reads, yielding one entry per CDR3 protein. The data hold 490,000 or so distinct CDR3 sequences, with around 13% observed a single time.

The TCR was taken from a human donor who donated a stem cell graft to a child with combined immunodeficiency. The sample here was PBMCs from the stem cell graft donor, taken from the stem cell graft. The chain couples TRBV5-1 to TRBJ2-5; 7 bases map to TRBD2. The CDR3 here is CASGGGGRRVETQYF. In nucleotides, the CDR3 is TGCGCCAGCGGCGGGGGTGGCCGACGAGTTGAGACCCAGTACTTC.